The table lists the clone carrying this T cell receptor beta chain with many counts. The sample's time point: newly diagnosed GD, antithyroid drugs for less than 3 months. Preparation of the TCR library used RNA extracted from PBMCs. Patient provenance is recorded as an endocrinology department in Xi'an, China. This sample was taken from a study of regulatory T cells in long-lasting Graves disease. iRepertoire HTBI primers and Arm-PCR of CDR3 regions built TCR beta libraries. TCRdb analysed the multiplex PCR reads with MiXCR anew, one entry per CDR3 protein. The sample contains about 330,000 distinct CDR3 sequences, 16% of which appear only once. The data were also submitted as part of a second study, on T cells in Graves' hyperthyroidism and ophthalmopathy.

The receptor was derived from a woman aged 18 to 35 with Graves disease. This sample comprised peripheral blood mononuclear cells (PBMCs), obtained at new diagnosis, from a patient treated with antithyroid drugs.

The CDR3 DNA sequence: TGTGCCAGCACGAAGGCCTTTACCCGGCCCACTGAAGCTTTCTTT. It translates to CASTKAFTRPTEAFF. V and J are TRBV28 and TRBJ1-1; D remains unclear. The CDR3 runs to 15 residues. Germline assignment: CDR1 MDHEN and CDR2 SYDVKM. With 7 bases removed from V and 4 bases from J, the gap between germline ends came to 19 bases.